Sequencing of this T cell receptor (beta chain) was carried out in a study of high-grade serous ovarian cancer treatment subgroups. Study observations and caveats: Different patients shared almost no repertoire; same-patient tumors shared about 0.095 to 0.79. Only CDR3 was analyzed; CDR1 and CDR2 were not.

Assay used: immunoSEQ multiplex PCR; TCRdb lists only in-frame clones, some missing. Of approximately 17,000 clones in the sample, approximately 70% were seen once. On this clone itself: Antigen unknown.

Tumor samples were obtained before definitive surgery or chemotherapy. The CDR3 has 14 amino acids. V lost 5 bases, J lost 0 bases, and 10 bases lay in between. From germline, CDR1 is MNHEY and CDR2 SVGAGI. This clonotype was sampled from a human donor with high-grade serous ovarian cancer. V and J are TRBV6-5 and TRBJ1-2, with D hard to call. The sequenced sample was tumor tissue. DNA for the CDR3: TGTGCCAGCAGTCCTTGGCAGTCTAACTATGGCTACACCTTC. Translated, it gives CASSPWQSNYGYTF.